A single sample gave rise to the 5 T cell receptor beta chains below, sequenced in a study of blood T cell repertoires in COVID-19. Assay used: immunoSEQ multiplex PCR; TCRdb lists only in-frame clones, some missing. The sample lists over 150,000 clones; roughly 84% were seen once. Source material: peripheral blood. Receptor source: a man between 18 and 35 years old with active or convalescent COVID-19.

The genes are TRBV6-6 and TRBJ1-1; the D is unclear. CDR1 is MNHNY and CDR2 is SVGAGI in the germline V gene (reference sequence). The CDR3 is 12 residues long. V lost 9 bases, J lost 3 bases, and 11 bases lay in between. CDR3 sequence reads: CASQEGDTEAFF. The CDR3 nucleotides are TGTGCCAGTCAGGAGGGTGACACTGAAGCTTTCTTT.

The chain links TRBV24-1 to TRBJ2-1; TRBD2 matches at 13 bases. Germline values: CDR1 KGHDR, CDR2 SFDVKD. The CDR3 contains 16 residues. Trimming at V came to 3 bases and at J to 2 bases, leaving 0 bases not matched to a gene. The CDR3 here is CATSDGLAGAYNEQFF. The CDR3 nucleotides read TGTGCCACCAGTGATGGACTAGCGGGAGCCTACAATGAGCAGTTCTTC.

This chain joins TRBV6-6 and TRBJ1-3, with D possibly TRBD1 on 6 matching bases. Germline CDR1 is MNHNY and CDR2 is SVGAGI (reference sequence). The CDR3 runs 15 residues. The germline V and J ends were trimmed by 6 bases and 0 bases, with 12 bases remaining between them. The CDR3 loop reads CASSGTFGSGNTIYF. Here the CDR3 DNA reads TGTGCCAGCAGCGGGACATTCGGCTCTGGAAACACCATATATTTT.

This CDR3 is CASSALNAGVDEKLFF. For the CDR3, the DNA is TGTGCCAGCAGTGCCCTTAACGCAGGGGTAGATGAAAAACTGTTTTTT. The V and J genes are TRBV25-1 and TRBJ1-4; D might be TRBD1 (6 bases). In germline, CDR1 is MGHDK, CDR2 SYGVNS. Between the trimmed V and J ends, which lost 4 bases and 6 bases, there was a span of 18 bases. The CDR3 is 16 amino acids.

This chain connects TRBV12-2 to TRBJ1-5; TRBD1, the D gene given by the table, was not confirmed from the DNA. TRBV12-2 is a known pseudogene. This CDR3 has 17 residues. CDR3 sequence (DNA): TGTGCAAGTCGCTTAGTTAGGGACAGGGAAAGCAATCAGCCCCAGCATTTT. This translates into CASRLVRDRESNQPQHF.